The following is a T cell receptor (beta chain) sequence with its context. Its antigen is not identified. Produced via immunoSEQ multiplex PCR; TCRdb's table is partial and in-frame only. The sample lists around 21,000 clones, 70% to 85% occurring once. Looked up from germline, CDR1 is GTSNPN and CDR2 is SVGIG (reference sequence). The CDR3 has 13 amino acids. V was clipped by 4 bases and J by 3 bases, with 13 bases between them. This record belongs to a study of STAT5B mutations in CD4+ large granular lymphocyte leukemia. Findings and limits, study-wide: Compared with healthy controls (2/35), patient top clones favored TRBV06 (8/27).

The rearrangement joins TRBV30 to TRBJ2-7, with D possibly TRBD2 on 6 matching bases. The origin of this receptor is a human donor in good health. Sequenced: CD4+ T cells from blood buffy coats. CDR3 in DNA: TGTGCCTGGACCGAAGCGGGCATCTACGAGCAGTACTTC. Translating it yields CAWTEAGIYEQYF.